This paragraph reports one T cell receptor (beta chain). The antigen this receptor binds is unknown. No much larger clonotype is one base removed from it; base qualities were not supplied. The germline V end is reduced by 1 base and the J end by 3 bases; junction bases left unmatched: 12. CDR1 SGHRS and CDR2 YFSETQ were looked up in the germline V gene. The CDR3 goes from the cysteine to the phenylalanine over 17 residues. CDR3 DNA only is kept here, 51 bases in frame from base 1. Genomic DNA was isolated from the sorted cells so that the TCRbeta CDR3 region could be sequenced. TCRbeta CDR3 regions were sequenced using the immunoSEQ Assay. Imported from immuneACCESS, the table was reduced by TCRdb to in-frame sequences with V and J called. These copies leave out some clones; in studies compared against another copy, an unresolved V gene accounts for under half, and the cause of the remainder is not known. Recorded for this sample are over 100,000 clones; approximately 94% of them occurred a single time. The ten largest clones take up approximately 0.99% of the sample.

The data stem from a study of OX40 agonist ivuxolimab in advanced cancers. Notes on the research overall: Ivuxolimab was a fully human IgG2 agonistic monoclonal antibody targeting the costimulatory receptor OX40 (CD134). Intravenous ivuxolimab was administered to patients every 2 weeks at six dose levels: 0.01, 0.1, 0.3, 1.5, 3 and 10 mg/kg. Among the roughly 52 dose-escalation patients, around 19 had hepatocellular carcinoma, some 15 melanoma, 9 renal cell carcinoma and 9 head and neck cancer. The dose-escalation cohort was 82.7% male with a mean age of 60 years, ranging from roughly 20 to 80. Prior anti-PD-1, anti-PD-L1 or anti-CTLA-4 therapy was permitted, and checkpoint inhibitors had been received by about 44% of dose-escalation patients. Three dose-escalation patients achieved partial responses, one with hepatocellular carcinoma and two with cutaneous melanoma. The purpose of peripheral TCRbeta sequencing was to test whether ivuxolimab changed TCR sequence diversity and led to clonal T-cell expansion. The paper reports the monotherapy dose-escalation portion (N of about 56 patients) of the phase I ivuxolimab trial.

Patients with autoimmune disease history or receiving systemic immunosuppression were excluded from the trial. In every dose cohort, peripheral blood was drawn for TCR sequencing at baseline, cycle 4 day 1, and cycle 7 day 1. Samples were obtained from an open-label, multicenter, first-in-human phase I dose-escalation trial of ivuxolimab. The trial enrolled adults with locally advanced or metastatic head and neck squamous cell, hepatocellular, melanoma or renal cell carcinoma. Before TCR sequencing, CD4+ and CD8+ T cells were separately sorted from peripheral blood. Points the paper makes about the study in general: Antigen specificity was not determined for the clonally expanded peripheral T cells. At doses of 0.1 to 3.0 mg/kg, clonal expansion of both CD4+ and CD8+ blood T cells was observed from baseline to week 6. After ivuxolimab, CD8+ T cells had more expanded clones than CD4+ T cells on average. Partial responders in the 0.1-3.0 mg/kg groups had among the lowest normalized peripheral clonal expansion, especially among CD8+ T cells. Low levels of normalized T-cell clonal expansion were also seen in some patients who did not respond.

The receptor's source is an adult with an advanced solid tumor such as melanoma, head and neck, liver or kidney cancer. Sequenced material: CD4+ or CD8+ T cells sorted from blood, taken in a trial of the OX40 agonist ivuxolimab. The chain links TRBV5-1 with TRBJ1-1; 7 bases in the junction line up with TRBD1. The sequenced DNA is TGCGCCAGCAGCTTGAACCACAGGGGTTTGACATACACTGAAGCTTTCTTT. Translated, this gives CASSLNHRGLTYTEAFF. With all but the CDR3 taken from the reference TRBV5-1 and TRBJ1-1 genes, the full variable domain is: KAGVTQTPRYLIKTRGQQVTLSCSPISGHRSVSWYQQTPGQGLQFLFEYFSETQRNKGNFPGRFSGRQFSNSRSEMNVSTLELGDSALYLCASSLNHRGLTYTEAFFGQGTRLTVV.